This T cell receptor (beta chain) is drawn from a study of cytomegalovirus exposure and HLA in healthy donors. Study-level findings and limits: Being indistinguishable, some V segments were excluded, TRBV6-2 and TRBV6-3 among them.

The donors (healthy individuals) were bone marrow donors. For this clone: Its antigen is undetermined.

V lost 5 bases to trimming and J lost 2 bases, with 16 bases between them. The CDR3 consists of 15 residues. Germline V lookup: CDR1 MDHEN, CDR2 SYDVKM. PCR involved 60 Vbeta and 13 Jbeta primers. Original processing methods: Later analysis identified around 85 million unique TCR beta chains, about 10 million shared. The protocol was immunoSEQ multiplex PCR, while the TCRdb copy is restricted to in-frame clones and leaves out a portion. The DNA gave D and trimming, while V, J and clone size come from that table. This sample yields approximately 170,000 clones, of which roughly 80% are seen a single time; nearly 2.5% belongs to the top ten.

The specimen was PBMCs. This chain uses TRBV28 with TRBJ2-7; weak D call: TRBD1 (6 bases). The source of this sequence is a male donor in good health and CMV-seronegative. In DNA, the CDR3 is TGTGCCAGCAGTACTACCGGGACATCGACCTACGAGCAGTACTTC. Its translation is CASSTTGTSTYEQYF.